This T cell receptor (beta chain) is from a study of preoperative IRX-2 immunotherapy in early breast cancer. Data came from immunoSEQ multiplex PCR; TCRdb stores just in-frame clones and leaves some out. Of over 60,000 clones in the sample, 94% were seen once. Indicated treatment: preoperative locoregional IRX-2 cytokine immunotherapy. Preoperative locoregional IRX-2 cytokine immunotherapy was tested in the phase Ib source study. Looked up from germline, CDR1 is KGHSH and CDR2 is LQKENI. Trimming took 3 bases from V and 5 from J; bases not matched to a gene: 7. This CDR3 region has 16 residues. The sequence derives from a human donor with breast cancer. This chain uses TRBV18 with TRBJ2-2; 9 bases line up with TRBD1. This specimen was taken from a patient treated with IRX-2 immunotherapy. CDR3 sequence (DNA): TGTGCCAGCTCACCCCCCGGGACAGGGTGGACCGGGGAGCTGTTTTTT. It translates to CASSPPGTGWTGELFF.